The following is a TCR beta chain sequence with its context. Treatment of the sample: over 15 received Ad26.COV2.S at low or high dose, single or two shots; about 5 received placebo; per-sample allocation not given. Sampling was performed 63 days after the first vaccine or placebo injection. The entry originates in a study of Ad26.COV2.S vaccination and SARS-CoV-2 variants. In the study overall: Intramuscular Ad26.COV2.S doses were given once or twice, 56 days apart.

Germline V lookup: CDR1 WNHNN, CDR2 SYGVQD (reference sequence). V was shortened by 5 bases and J by 1 base, with 11 bases between the two germline ends. The CDR3 is 14 amino acids. Using immunoSEQ multiplex PCR, the repertoire was profiled, and TCRdb retains in-frame clones only, with some absent. This sample yields 300,000 to 350,000 clones, of which around 81% are seen a single time; approximately 2.1% belongs to the top ten. The chain combines TRBV10-1 with TRBJ1-1, with D perhaps TRBD1 (5 bases). Sequences were derived from peripheral blood, sampled in a trial of Ad26.COV2.S vaccine versus placebo. The receptor was isolated from a person aged 18-65 years who received the Ad26.COV2.S COVID-19 vaccine or a placebo. CDR3 residues: CASSPETENTEAFF. DNA for the CDR3: TGCGCCAGCAGTCCGGAGACAGAGAACACTGAAGCTTTCTTT.